A selection of T cell receptor beta chains follows, all from one sample in a study of T cells in Graves' hyperthyroidism and ophthalmopathy. TCRdb ran MiXCR on the multiplex PCR reads and lists one entry per CDR3 protein. This repertoire shows approximately 560,000 distinct CDR3 sequences, 15% to 18% found once; its top ten account for around 6.6%. The sample comprised blood. Receptor source: a woman aged 25 to 39 with Graves' hyperthyroidism. CDR3s include the opening cysteine and the closing phenylalanine or tryptophan. A D gene is named only where the DNA matches it firmly. Clone sizes are given selectively: once, few, many, or a class where the clone is expanded.

TRBV12-3/TRBV12-4,TRBJ2-7,TRBD2,many,TGTGCCAGCAGTCGCGCCCTAGCGGGAGTATTCGAGCAGTACTTC,CASSRALAGVFEQYF
TRBV19,TRBJ1-5,-,-,TGTGCCAGTAGTCCCCGTAGGGGGTCCGGTCAGCCCCAGCATTTT,CASSPRRGSGQPQHF
TRBV7-8,TRBJ2-7,-,-,TGTGCCAGCAGCGTAGACTACGAGCAGTACTTC,CASSVDYEQYF
TRBV3-1,TRBJ2-1,-,many,TGTGCCAGCAGCGTGAGGGGGACCTACAATGAGCAGTTCTTC,CASSVRGTYNEQFF
TRBV5-1,TRBJ1-1,-,many,TGCGCCAGCAGCTTGGTTTCGGTGAACACTGAAGCTTTCTTT,CASSLVSVNTEAFF
TRBV12-3/TRBV12-4,TRBJ2-1,-,few,TGTGCCAGCAGTTTTACTACACACACACACAATGAGCAGTTCTTC,CASSFTTHTHNEQFF
TRBV7-2,TRBJ1-2,-,many,TGTGCCAGCAGCTTGACCGGGACCTATGGCTACACCTTC,CASSLTGTYGYTF
TRBV30,TRBJ2-5,TRBD1,many,TGTGCCCGGACCGGGACAGGGGCCCCAGAGACCCAGTACTTC,CARTGTGAPETQYF
TRBV5-1,TRBJ1-5,-,many,TGCGCCAGCAGCTTGGAGGGGGGCTTCAATCAGCCCCAGCATTTT,CASSLEGGFNQPQHF
TRBV30,TRBJ2-4,TRBD1,-,TGTGCCTGGGACAGGGGTGTTTCTCGAAACATTCAGTACTTC,CAWDRGVSRNIQYF
TRBV7-2,TRBJ2-7,-,many,TGTGCCAGCAGCTTAGTCGACAGAGACGAGCAGTACTTC,CASSLVDRDEQYF
TRBV6-1,TRBJ2-7,TRBD2,-,TGTGCCAGCAGCCGAATAGCGGGAGAGGGGTACTACGAGCAGTACTTC,CASSRIAGEGYYEQYF
TRBV6-2/TRBV6-3,TRBJ2-3,-,few,TGTGCCAGCAGTTACGCGGACGACACCACAGATACGCAGTATTTT,CASSYADDTTDTQYF
TRBV11-1,TRBJ2-7,-,-,TGTGCCAGCAGCGTAGCGTCCAGCAACTACGAGCAGTACTTC,CASSVASSNYEQYF
TRBV20-1,TRBJ2-2,TRBD2,-,TGCAGTGCTAGTGTAGCGGGAGTTTTTACCGGGGAGCTGTTTTTT,CSASVAGVFTGELFF
TRBV20-1,TRBJ2-7,-,many,TGCAGTGCTAGTGAATTTAGGGGGAACTCCTACGAGCAGTACTTC,CSASEFRGNSYEQYF
TRBV20-1,TRBJ2-1,-,-,TGCAGTGCTATTCCTGGGGGCCCCTACAATGAGCAGTTCTTC,CSAIPGGPYNEQFF
TRBV7-9,TRBJ2-5,TRBD1,many,TGTGCCAGCAGCTTTCCACGGACAGGAAAAGAGACCCAGTACTTC,CASSFPRTGKETQYF
TRBV9,TRBJ2-5,-,few,TGTGCCAGCAGCTCAGGGGGGACAGTAGAGACCCAGTACTTC,CASSSGGTVETQYF
TRBV2,TRBJ2-1,TRBD1,many,TGTGCCAGCACCCAGTTCCGGGACAGTAACTACAATGAGCAGTTCTTC,CASTQFRDSNYNEQFF
TRBV18,TRBJ2-5,-,many,TGTGCCAGCTCACCGTTTGAGAAAGAGACCCAGTACTTC,CASSPFEKETQYF
TRBV20-1,TRBJ2-7,TRBD2,-,TGCAGTGTCAGGCCCCACGGGAGGACCCCCCGGGAGCAGTACTTC,CSVRPHGRTPREQYF
TRBV11-1,TRBJ2-1,TRBD2,-,TGTGCCAGCAGCCCCGTCATAGCGGGAGGAAAAAATGAGCAGTTCTTC,CASSPVIAGGKNEQFF
TRBV6-1,TRBJ2-3,-,-,TGTGCCAGCAGTGAAACTAGCAGGAGCACAGATACGCAGTATTTT,CASSETSRSTDTQYF
TRBV6-1,TRBJ2-3,-,few,TGTGCCAGCAGGAACAGCATCAGCACAGATACGCAGTATTTT,CASRNSISTDTQYF
TRBV20-1,TRBJ2-3,TRBD2,many,TGCAGTGCTAGAGAGGGGGGGAGCAGCACAGATACGCAGTATTTT,CSAREGGSSTDTQYF
TRBV7-9,TRBJ2-1,-,-,TGTGCCAGCAGCTCTCTGGGGGGCCCAACGGGGACTTACAATGAGCAGTTCTTC,CASSSLGGPTGTYNEQFF
TRBV12-3/TRBV12-4,TRBJ2-1,TRBD2,many,TGTGCCATCGCGAGCGGGAGCCTCTACAATGAGCAGTTCTTC,CAIASGSLYNEQFF
TRBV2,TRBJ1-5,-,many,TGTGCCAGCAGGGGACGGCTTCAGCCCCAGCATTTT,CASRGRLQPQHF
TRBV5-1,TRBJ2-7,-,-,TGCGCCAGCGGATCGACGGGGGAGATCAGCGAGCAGTACTTC,CASGSTGEISEQYF
TRBV10-3,TRBJ1-1,-,many,TGTGCCATCAGTACTCCGGGGAACACTGAAGCTTTCTTT,CAISTPGNTEAFF
TRBV11-2,TRBJ2-7,-,many,TGTGCCAGCAGCCCCCCGCGACAAACTTACTACGAGCAGTACTTC,CASSPPRQTYYEQYF
TRBV18,TRBJ2-3,-,few,TGTGCCAGCTTGCGGAGGGGCAGGAGCACAGATACGCAGTATTTT,CASLRRGRSTDTQYF
TRBV11-2,TRBJ2-3,-,many,TGTGCCAGCAGCTTAGCACTAGCCGCAGTACCAGATACGCAGTATTTT,CASSLALAAVPDTQYF
TRBV19,TRBJ1-1,TRBD1,-,TGTGCCACCTCGGACAGGTCCAACACTGAAGCTTTCTTT,CATSDRSNTEAFF
TRBV12-3/TRBV12-4,TRBJ2-1,-,many,TGTGCCAGCAGTAAACCCGCCGGGACAAGCTCCTACAATGAGCAGTTCTTC,CASSKPAGTSSYNEQFF
TRBV3-1,TRBJ2-1,TRBD2,-,TGTGCCAGCAGCCAAGATCCCGGGACTAGCTTCAATGAGCAGTTCTTC,CASSQDPGTSFNEQFF
TRBV12-3/TRBV12-4,TRBJ2-7,TRBD2,many,TGTGCCAGCAGGGAGGGACTAGCGGCCTCCTACGAGCAGTACTTC,CASREGLAASYEQYF
TRBV28,TRBJ2-7,TRBD1,many,TGTGCCAGCAGTGCCAATGAGGGACAGAGTTCACCCTACGAGCAGTACTTC,CASSANEGQSSPYEQYF
TRBV2,TRBJ2-7,TRBD1,many,TGTGCCAGCAGTATGGGGCTCGGACAGGGGAGTTACGAGCAGTACTTC,CASSMGLGQGSYEQYF
TRBV2,TRBJ2-3,-,many,TGTGCCAACCAGTGGGGCCGGGAGAACACAGATACGCAGTATTTT,CANQWGRENTDTQYF
TRBV5-6,TRBJ1-5,TRBD1,-,TGTGCCAGCAGCTTGGCGACAGGGGGTAATTGGCCCCAGCATTTT,CASSLATGGNWPQHF
TRBV11-2,TRBJ1-2,-,many,TGTGCCAGCAGCGCGACAGGACTCTATGGCTACACCTTC,CASSATGLYGYTF
TRBV4-1,TRBJ2-7,-,-,TGCGCCAGCAGCCAAGATCGTGCTACTCCGGTGTGGGAGCAGTACTTC,CASSQDRATPVWEQYF